A selection of T cell receptor beta chains follows, all from one sample in a study of blood T cell repertoires in COVID-19. The table came from immunoSEQ multiplex PCR; TCRdb's copy has only in-frame clones and leaves some out. Among fewer than 350,000 clones, approximately 89% were seen once, and the ten largest hold 3.9%. Sequenced material: peripheral blood. The receptors come from a woman aged 60 to 75 with COVID-19, enrolled during active disease. Each CDR3 is given with its conserved first and last residue. A D gene is named only where the DNA matches it firmly.

CDR3: CASSPRLYNQPQHF
DNA: TGTGCCAGCAGCCCCCGACTATACAATCAGCCCCAGCATTTT
V: TRBV9
length: 14
D: NA
J: TRBJ1-5

CDR3: CASSLRQSEGYF
DNA: TGCGCCAGCAGCTTGCGGCAGTCGGAGGGGTACTTC
V: TRBV5-1
length: 12
D: NA
J: TRBJ2-7

CDR3: CASSATGVGNSPLHF
DNA: TGTGCCAGCAGCGCCACAGGGGTGGGTAATTCACCCCTCCACTTT
V: TRBV2
length: 15
D: TRBD1
J: TRBJ1-6

CDR3: CASSIGGRNQPQHF
DNA: TGTGCCAGCAGCATTGGGGGCCGTAATCAGCCCCAGCATTTT
V: TRBV28
length: 14
D: NA
J: TRBJ1-5

CDR3: CASSRQTGNTGELFF
DNA: TGTGCCAGCAGCCGCCAGACAGGGAATACCGGGGAGCTGTTTTTT
V: TRBV14
length: 15
D: TRBD1
J: TRBJ2-2

CDR3: CASSFAGRSTNEKLFF
DNA: TGTGCCAGCAGTTTCGCAGGGAGGTCCACTAATGAAAAACTGTTTTTT
V: TRBV6-6
length: 16
D: NA
J: TRBJ1-4

CDR3: CASSHGLGSTDTQYF
DNA: TGTGCCAGCAGTCATGGACTGGGGAGCACAGATACGCAGTATTTT
V: TRBV3-1/TRBV3-2
length: 15
D: NA
J: TRBJ2-3

CDR3: CASSKQGRYDTQYF
DNA: TGCGCCAGCAGCAAACAGGGGCGATATGATACGCAGTATTTT
V: TRBV5-1
length: 14
D: TRBD1
J: TRBJ2-3

CDR3: CSVARGLDYEQYF
DNA: TGCAGCGTCGCCCGGGGTCTCGACTACGAGCAGTACTTC
V: TRBV29-1
length: 13
D: NA
J: TRBJ2-7

CDR3: CATLSGSTDTQYF
DNA: TGTGCCACCCTTAGCGGAAGCACAGATACGCAGTATTTT
V: TRBV7-9
length: 13
D: NA
J: TRBJ2-3

CDR3: CASSQEPGTGGTEAFF
DNA: TGTGCCAGCAGCCAAGAGCCCGGGACAGGGGGTACTGAAGCTTTCTTT
V: TRBV3-1/TRBV3-2
length: 16
D: TRBD1
J: TRBJ1-1

CDR3: CATSSLDRNYGYTF
DNA: TGTGCCACCAGCAGCCTAGACAGAAACTATGGCTACACCTTC
V: TRBV15
length: 14
D: NA
J: TRBJ1-2

CDR3: CASSARGTGELFF
DNA: TGTGCCAGCAGCGCCCGGGGCACCGGGGAGCTGTTTTTT
V: TRBV11-2
length: 13
D: NA
J: TRBJ2-2